This T cell receptor beta chain was identified during a study of siplizumab effects on memory and regulatory T cells. Study-wide context: The authors ran mixed lymphocyte reactions in pairs, with siplizumab at 1 ug/mL or without drug.

Study outcomes and limitations: Siplizumab brought about a significant reduction in alloreactive sequences traceable to unstimulated CD4+ memory cells.

Using immunoSEQ multiplex PCR, the repertoire was profiled, and TCRdb retains in-frame clones only, with some absent. Of more than 13,000 clones listed, over 40% were seen once; the top ten hold about 8.3%. The V end lost 5 bases, the J end lost 2 bases, and 13 bases lay between the germline ends. Germline CDR1 and CDR2: SGHVT and SQSDAQ. CDR3 length: 14 residues. Coculture of mixed lymphocyte reaction cells was performed at 37°C for less than 7 days. Comment on this clone: Its matching antigen is unknown.

Material: CFSE-low (dividing) CD4+ T cells sorted from an allogeneic mixed lymphocyte reaction. The receptor was derived from a human donor in good health; the cells came from an allogeneic mixed lymphocyte reaction. Some clones in this sample may be carry-over from other donors' samples. This chain uses TRBV7-4 with TRBJ2-7; D unresolved. The CDR3 here is CASSTWTEAYEQYF. DNA of the CDR3: TGTGCCAGCAGCACGTGGACGGAAGCCTACGAGCAGTACTTC.